This T cell receptor (beta chain) was identified during a study of blood T cell dynamics during melanoma immunotherapy. There are a few counts of this clone. The antigen remains undetermined. Study-wide results and caveats: Whether repertoire-driving clones were melanoma-specific could not be determined.

Germline V gene data show CDR1 as MNHNS and CDR2 as SASEGT. Trimming shortened V by 6 bases and J by 5 bases, and 6 bases separated the two germline ends. The CDR3 consists of 11 residues. Time point in this sample: pre-treatment baseline. Data came from immunoSEQ multiplex PCR; TCRdb stores just in-frame clones and leaves some out. The data hold over 10,000 clones, with about four fifths observed a single time. The chain employs TRBV6-1 and TRBJ2-3; D unclear. The sequence came from a human donor with melanoma. Material: blood, obtained from a patient treated with checkpoint blockade. CDR3: CASRMVDTQYF. Here the CDR3 DNA reads TGTGCCAGCAGGATGGTAGATACGCAGTATTTT.